This TCR beta chain appears in the sequencing data of a study of blood T cells in healthy people across ages. The germline V gene encodes CDR1 MDHEN and CDR2 SYDVKM. There are 12 residues in the CDR3. A second PCR, run for roughly 7 to 12 cycles, used a sample-barcoded 5' primer plus a J-beta primer mix. A single record per CDR3 protein comes from TCRdb applying MiXCR to the 5' RACE reads. The sample records 780,000 or so distinct CDR3 sequences, roughly 25% being singletons. Regarding this clonotype: A much larger clone differs by one base, so this may be a read error.

These data are also associated with another study on T cells of mothers and their children.

The TCR sequence derives from a boy aged 5-17 years in good health. The V and J genes are TRBV28 and TRBJ2-5; possibly TRBD1 or TRBD2 for D (5 bases each). Sequencing used blood. CDR3: CASTFDAGTQHF. The CDR3 DNA follows: TGTGCCAGCACTTTTGACGCAGGGACCCAGCACTTC.